The sequence of this TCR beta chain was determined in a study of preoperative IRX-2 immunotherapy in early breast cancer. Trimming stripped 5 bases from V and 1 base from J, with 12 bases between. This CDR3 spans 14 amino acids. The germline V gene encodes CDR1 GTSNPN and CDR2 SVGIG (reference sequence). Some clones are missing from TCRdb's copy, which holds only in-frame ones; the method was immunoSEQ multiplex PCR. Of some 32,000 clones in the sample, roughly 87% were seen once. The treatment here: preoperative locoregional IRX-2 cytokine immunotherapy. Patients received preoperative, locoregional IRX-2 cytokine immunotherapy in a phase Ib study.

This chain connects TRBV30 to TRBJ2-4, with D perhaps matching TRBD1 (5 bases). The TCR comes from a human donor with breast cancer. The input for sequencing was lymph node tissue, taken from a patient treated with IRX-2 immunotherapy. CDR3 loop: CAWGQGFAKNIQYF. In DNA, the CDR3 is TGTGCCTGGGGGCAGGGTTTTGCCAAAAACATTCAGTACTTC.